This record covers a single T cell receptor beta chain. The antigen remains undetermined. This sample is drawn from a study of OX40 agonist ivuxolimab in advanced cancers. Study overall: Partial responses were observed in three patients, of whom one had hepatocellular carcinoma and two had cutaneous melanoma. Study-wide results and limits: Both blood CD4+ and CD8+ T cells showed clonal growth by week 6 at 0.1 to 3.0 mg/kg. Some patients without response likewise showed low normalized clonal expansion.

Sequencing used immunoSEQ multiplex PCR; TCRdb keeps in-frame clones, though not all of them. Of approximately 20,000 clones in the sample, over 60% are singletons; the top ten hold more than 15%. V was shortened by 2 bases and J by 8 bases, with 10 bases between the two germline ends. The CDR3 is 13 amino acids. Germline V gene sequence: CDR1 SEHNR, CDR2 FQNEAQ (reference sequence). V gene TRBV7-9 combines with J gene TRBJ2-1; a possible D gene is TRBD2 (7 bases). This specimen was CD4+ or CD8+ T cells sorted from blood, taken in a trial of the OX40 agonist ivuxolimab. The source is an adult with an advanced solid tumor such as melanoma, head and neck, liver or kidney cancer. The chain's CDR3 is CASSLSGGDEQFF. The CDR3 DNA reads as TGTGCCAGCAGCTTATCGGGGGGCGATGAGCAGTTCTTC.